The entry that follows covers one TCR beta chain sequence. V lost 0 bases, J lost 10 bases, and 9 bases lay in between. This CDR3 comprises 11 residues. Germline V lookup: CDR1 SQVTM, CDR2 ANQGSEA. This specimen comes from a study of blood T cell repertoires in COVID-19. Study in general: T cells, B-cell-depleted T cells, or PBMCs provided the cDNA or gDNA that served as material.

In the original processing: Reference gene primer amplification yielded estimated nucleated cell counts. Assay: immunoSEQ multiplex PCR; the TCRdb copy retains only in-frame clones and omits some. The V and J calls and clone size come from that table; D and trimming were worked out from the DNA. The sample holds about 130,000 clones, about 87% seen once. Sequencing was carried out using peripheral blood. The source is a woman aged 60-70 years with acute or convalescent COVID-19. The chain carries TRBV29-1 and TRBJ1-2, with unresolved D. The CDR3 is CSVEEQVTYTF. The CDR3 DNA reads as TGCAGCGTTGAAGAGCAGGTTACCTACACCTTC. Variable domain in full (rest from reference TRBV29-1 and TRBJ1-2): SAVISQKPSRDICQRGTSLTIQCQVDSQVTMMFWYRQQPGQSLTLIATANQGSEATYESGFVIDKFPISRPNLTFSTLTVSNMSPEDSSIYLCSVEEQVTYTFGSGTRLTVV.